This TCR beta chain was documented in a study of T cell responses to AZD1222 COVID-19 vaccine. On the study more broadly: Doses given second, at about 4 or about 12 weeks, were pooled. General study findings and limits: The study identified only six AZD1222 recipients as seropositive at baseline. Vaccine-associated CD4 TCRs ranged over spike, dominating at 160-218 and 743-854.

About this clone itself: The target antigen is unknown.

V gave up 3 bases and J gave up 5 bases; unmatched junction bases: 7. Per germline, CDR1 DFQATT and CDR2 SNEGSKA (reference sequence). This CDR3 has 14 amino acids. The method was immunoSEQ multiplex PCR; TCRdb's version includes in-frame clones alone and lacks a portion of them. This sample has about 180,000 clones, with approximately 86% found just once. The clonotype originates from an adult in good health. This specimen consisted of peripheral blood, obtained on day 0 of AZD1222 vaccination. This sequence joins TRBV20-1 and TRBJ1-1; 9 bases agree with TRBD1. DNA for the CDR3: TGCAGTGCTAGTCCACAGGGGGCTCGAACTGAAGCTTTCTTT. This codes for CSASPQGARTEAFF.